The entry below gives a single TCR beta chain sequence along with its context. The data belong to a study of T cell changes during pregnancy in multiple sclerosis. Germline V gene data show CDR1 as LGHNA and CDR2 as YSLEER. J lost 6 bases, V lost 1 base, and 10 bases had no gene match. This CDR3 is built from 16 residues. Produced via immunoSEQ multiplex PCR; TCRdb's table is partial and in-frame only. The data show approximately 90,000 clones, roughly 92% seen once. V is TRBV4-3 and J is TRBJ1-2; 8 bases agree with TRBD1. The sequenced sample was peripheral blood, obtained after pregnancy. This clonotype was obtained from a female donor with multiple sclerosis, enrolled in a pregnancy study. CDR3 in amino acids: CASSQASRQGANGYTF. Written as DNA, the CDR3 is TGCGCCAGCAGCCAAGCCTCGCGGCAGGGGGCGAATGGCTACACCTTC.